A single sample gave rise to the 23 T cell receptor beta chains below, sequenced in a study of molecular identifiers for immune sequencing clone quantification. TCRdb reanalysed the PCR reads using MiXCR and keeps one entry per CDR3 protein. The sample shows about 630,000 distinct CDR3 sequences, about 25% of them seen only once. What was sequenced was naive CD8+ T cells from blood, with Jurkat cell RNA spiked in. Subset: FACS-sorted CD8+CD4-CCR7+CD45RA+ naive T cells. The receptors stem from a human donor in good health. Some libraries in this study had Jurkat cell RNA spiked in.

This clonotype was seen only a few times. The chain combines TRBV6-2 or TRBV6-3 with TRBJ1-3; D possibly corresponds to TRBD1 (6 bases). The germline CDR1 and CDR2 sequences are MNHEY and SVGEGT. Trimming took off 4 bases at V and 0 bases at J, with 13 bases between the two ends. The CDR3 consists of 16 residues. The CDR3 region has the DNA TGTGCCAGCAGTTCACCGGGACACCGCTCTGGAAACACCATATATTTT. Residues: CASSSPGHRSGNTIYF.

Comments on this clonotype: A much larger clone lies one base from this, so it may be a read error. This chain links TRBV6-1 with TRBJ2-7; D is ambiguous. Germline values: CDR1 MNHNS, CDR2 SASEGT. The CDR3 totals 14 residues. The CDR3, as DNA: TGTGCCGGCAGTGAAAACGGTACCCCCTACGAGCAGTACTTC. This encodes CAGSENGTPYEQYF.

In this sample, this clonotype turned up a few times. The rearrangement uses TRBV2 and TRBJ1-1, with 9 bases identical to TRBD1. V was clipped by 6 bases and J by 7 bases; unmatched bases: 15. This CDR3 is 16 amino acids long. Germline CDR1 SNHLY, CDR2 FYNNEI. CDR3 nucleotides: TGTGCCAGCAGCCCTGGGACAGGGCCCTTTGAAGATGAAGCTTTCTTT. Its translation is CASSPGTGPFEDEAFF. Looking up the rest from reference TRBV2 and TRBJ1-1 gives the full variable domain: EPEVTQTPSHQVTQMGQEVILRCVPISNHLYFYWYRQILGQKVEFLVSFYNNEISEKSEIFDDQFSVERPDGSNFTLKIRSTKLEDSAMYFCASSPGTGPFEDEAFFGQGTRLTVV.

This clonotype showed up many times. The J gene is TRBJ1-5, the V gene TRBV10-3, with D perhaps matching TRBD1 (5 bases). CDR3 length: 14 residues. Germline CDR1 reads ENHRY; CDR2 reads SYGVKD. The germline V and J ends were trimmed by 3 bases and 4 bases, with 10 bases remaining between them. The CDR3 region is CAISDGTANQPQHF. The DNA of the CDR3 is TGTGCCATCAGTGATGGGACGGCTAATCAGCCCCAGCATTTT.

This clonotype was detected only once. Because it lacks the conserved phenylalanine or tryptophan at the end, this CDR3 is likely a read error. This chain links TRBV6-2 or TRBV6-3 with TRBJ1-5; no definite D call. Germline loops: CDR1 MNHEY, CDR2 SVGEGT. With 1 base removed from V and 4 bases from J, the gap between germline ends came to 5 bases. The CDR3 spans 13 residues. The CDR3 coding sequence is TGTGCCAGCAGTTACTTGGGAAATCAGCCCCAGCATTTA. Encoded protein: CASSYLGNQPQHL.

This clonotype was counted ten times or more. The gene calls are TRBV7-2 and TRBJ2-7; tentatively, D is TRBD2 (7 bases). The CDR3 has 14 residues. V was cut by 2 bases and J by 2 bases, with 10 bases left in between. Germline V gene data show CDR1 as SGHTA and CDR2 as FQGNSA. The CDR3 DNA reads as TGTGCCAGCAGCTTATGGGGGGGGCCCTACGAGCAGTACTTC. Its protein is CASSLWGGPYEQYF.

The table lists this clonotype with a few counts. The V call is TRBV11-2, the J call TRBJ2-2; D assignment may be TRBD1 or TRBD2 (6 bases each). Trimming took off 2 bases at V and 3 bases at J, with 19 bases between the two ends. Germline-derived CDR1 and CDR2 are SGHAT and FQNNGV. This CDR3 is built from 18 residues. This chain's CDR3 is CASSLPTGATKDTGELFF. CDR3 nucleotides: TGTGCCAGCAGCTTACCTACGGGGGCGACTAAGGACACCGGGGAGCTGTTTTTT.

This clonotype has only a few counts. The chain couples TRBV5-1 to TRBJ2-6; D may be TRBD1 or TRBD2 (5 bases each). Germline CDR1 is SGHRS and CDR2 is YFSETQ. Trimming removed 0 bases at V and 2 bases at J, with 12 bases between. The CDR3 is made up of 17 amino acids. CDR3 loop: CASSLAVGGTGANVLTF. In nucleotides, the CDR3 is TGCGCCAGCAGCTTGGCCGTTGGGGGAACTGGGGCCAACGTCCTGACTTTC. The full variable domain, with the rest looked up from reference TRBV5-1 and TRBJ2-6, is KAGVTQTPRYLIKTRGQQVTLSCSPISGHRSVSWYQQTPGQGLQFLFEYFSETQRNKGNFPGRFSGRQFSNSRSEMNVSTLELGDSALYLCASSLAVGGTGANVLTFGAGSRLTVL.

This clonotype was counted ten times or more. The J gene is TRBJ2-7, the V gene TRBV20-1; D is possibly TRBD2 (6 bases). V lost 6 bases, J lost 0 bases, and 12 bases lay in between. Germline V lookup: CDR1 DFQATT, CDR2 SNEGSKA (reference sequence). This CDR3 is 13 amino acids long. The CDR3 is CSANSGNSYEQYF. In nucleotides, the CDR3 is TGCAGTGCAAATAGCGGAAACTCCTACGAGCAGTACTTC.

CDR3 protein: CASSAYRAYNEQFF. The DNA of the CDR3 is TGTGCCAGCAGCGCATACAGGGCCTACAATGAGCAGTTCTTC. The rearrangement uses TRBV5-5 and TRBJ2-1, with a weak D call TRBD1 (6 bases). Looked up from germline, CDR1 is SGHKS and CDR2 is YYEKEE (reference sequence). The V and J ends lost 4 bases and 2 bases respectively, with 10 bases between them. The CDR3 covers 14 residues.

The sample holds many counts of this clonotype. The chain uses TRBV3-1 and TRBJ2-1; 16 bases are shared with TRBD2. CDR1 and CDR2 from the germline V gene are LGHDT and YNNKEL (reference sequence). This CDR3 has 17 residues. With V trimmed by 5 bases and J by 9 bases, 10 bases remained unmatched. In DNA form, the CDR3 reads TGTGCCAGCAGCGAGGGACTAGCGGGAGGGCCGTGGAGTGAGCAGTTCTTC. Amino acid sequence: CASSEGLAGGPWSEQFF.

The sample holds a few counts of this clonotype. This chain uses TRBV6-5 with TRBJ1-5; D is undetermined. V gave up 6 bases and J gave up 7 bases, with 16 bases separating them. The germline CDR1 and CDR2 sequences are MNHEY and SVGAGI. CDR3 length: 14 residues. DNA of the CDR3: TGTGCCAGCAGCCCCCGGGATATGGGGCAGCCCCAGCATTTT. Residues: CASSPRDMGQPQHF.

The V gene is TRBV12-3 or TRBV12-4, the J gene TRBJ2-1; 12 bases are a match to TRBD2. J gave up 10 bases and V 3 bases, and 4 bases lay outside the gene matches. The CDR3 spans 14 residues. This chain's CDR3 is CASSFLAGGREQFF. Written as DNA, the CDR3 is TGTGCCAGCAGTTTCCTAGCGGGGGGGCGGGAGCAGTTCTTC.

The rearrangement joins TRBV7-9 to TRBJ2-7; possible D gene TRBD1, 5 bases. This CDR3 is built from 14 residues. Per the germline V gene, CDR1 is SEHNR and CDR2 is FQNEAQ (reference sequence). Trimming took off 1 base at V and 3 bases at J, with 10 bases between the two ends. CDR3 nucleotide sequence: TGTGCCAGCAGCTTAGGGCTAGGGGTCTACGAGCAGTACTTC. Translated, it gives CASSLGLGVYEQYF. Variable domain in full (rest from reference TRBV7-9 and TRBJ2-7): DTGVSQNPRHKITKRGQNVTFRCDPISEHNRLYWYRQTLGQGPEFLTYFQNEAQLEKSRLLSDRFSAERPKGSFSTLEIQRTEQGDSAMYLCASSLGLGVYEQYFGPGTRLTVT.

In the case of this clonotype: The final CDR3 position lacks the conserved phenylalanine or tryptophan, pointing to a likely read error. This chain links TRBV5-1 with TRBJ2-5; 7 bases line up with TRBD2. The germline gives CDR1 SGHRS, CDR2 YFSETQ. Trimming removed 4 bases from V and 1 base from J; junction bases left unmatched: 7. This CDR3 comprises 15 residues. CDR3 amino acids: CASSPTGRIQETQYS. The CDR3 region has the DNA TGCGCCAGCAGCCCGACCGGGAGGATCCAAGAGACCCAGTACTCC.

In the case of this clonotype: A much larger clone differs by one base, so this may be a read error. The CDR3 here is CASGRTEGLYSNQPQHF. The CDR3, as DNA: TGTGCCAGCGGCCGGACGGAAGGTCTATATAGCAATCAGCCCCAGCATTTT. The chain is built from TRBV6-2 or TRBV6-3 and TRBJ1-5, with D hard to call. CDR1 and CDR2 from the germline V gene are MNHEY and SVGEGT. Trimming pared 8 bases from V and 0 bases from J, leaving 20 bases between. The CDR3 length is 17 residues.

This clonotype was observed many times. This chain connects TRBV7-9 to TRBJ1-3; TRBD1 aligns across 7 bases. J gave up 0 bases and V 1 base, and 6 bases lay outside the gene matches. Germline CDR1 reads SEHNR; CDR2 reads FQNEAQ (reference sequence). The CDR3 has 17 amino acids. CDR3 residues: CASSLGYRGSSGNTIYF. In DNA, the CDR3 is TGTGCCAGCAGCTTAGGATACAGGGGATCCTCTGGAAACACCATATATTTT. Based on the CDR3 plus reference TRBV7-9 and TRBJ1-3, the full variable domain is DTGVSQNPRHKITKRGQNVTFRCDPISEHNRLYWYRQTLGQGPEFLTYFQNEAQLEKSRLLSDRFSAERPKGSFSTLEIQRTEQGDSAMYLCASSLGYRGSSGNTIYFGEGSWLTVV.

Worth noting for this clonotype: This clone may be a read error of a much larger clone one base away. The V gene is TRBV4-3, the J gene TRBJ2-7, with TRBD2 matching over 10 bases. Germline CDR1 and CDR2: LGHNA and YSLEER. The CDR3 length is 16 residues. The CDR3 loop is CTSSPSPSGSPYEQYF. CDR3 bases: TGCACCAGCAGCCCAAGCCCTAGCGGGAGCCCCTACGAGCAGTACTTC.

The chain is built from TRBV6-5 and TRBJ1-1, with 9 positions matching TRBD1. The CDR3 length is 13 residues. V shed 9 bases and J 5 bases; nucleotides not matched to a gene: 7. CDR1 MNHEY and CDR2 SVGAGI come from the germline V gene. The CDR3 DNA sequence: TGTGCCAGTTCACAGGGGGCGCGGACTGAAGCTTTCTTT. It encodes CASSQGARTEAFF.

This clonotype was seen a few times. The gene calls are TRBV6-2 or TRBV6-3 and TRBJ2-3, with a weak D call TRBD1 (6 bases). This CDR3 comprises 11 residues. Trimming stripped 0 bases from V and 14 bases from J, with 9 bases between. Germline V gene sequence: CDR1 MNHEY, CDR2 SVGEGT. The CDR3 coding sequence is TGTGCCAGCAGTTACTCGACAGGTCTGTATTTT. Translation: CASSYSTGLYF.

This clonotype has at least ten counts. The chain is built from TRBV7-9 and TRBJ2-3; a weak D match, TRBD1 (6 bases). Germline V gene lookup returns CDR1 SEHNR and CDR2 FQNEAQ (reference sequence). V was trimmed by 6 bases and J by 2 bases, leaving 12 bases between them. There are 14 residues in the CDR3. The CDR3 DNA reads TGTGCCAGCAGTTCAAAGGGGGTCACAGATACGCAGTATTTT. Its translation: CASSSKGVTDTQYF.

On this clonotype itself: Given a much more abundant clone one base away, this may be a read error. The genes are TRBV30 and TRBJ2-5; no clear D gene. CDR1 GTSNPN and CDR2 SVGIG come from the germline V gene (reference sequence). The CDR3 consists of 13 residues. The CDR3 DNA sequence: TGTGCCTGGAGTATACAAACACAAGAGACCAAGTACTTC. Translated: CAWSIQTQETKYF. The full variable domain, in which reference TRBV30 and TRBJ2-5 provide the parts outside the CDR3, is SQTIHQWPATLVQPVGSPLSLECTVEGTSNPNLYWYRQAAGRGLQLLFYSVGIGQISSEVPQNLSASRPQDRQFILSSKKLLLSDSGFYLCAWSIQTQETKYFGPGTRLLVL.

This clonotype was observed many times. This chain links TRBV29-1 with TRBJ2-2; D gene unclear. The germline V gene encodes CDR1 SQVTM and CDR2 ANQGSEA. The CDR3 is made up of 13 amino acids. Trimming left V 4 bases short and J 8 bases short, with 14 bases between. CDR3 sequence (DNA): TGCAGCGTTGCCCGGCAACTCGCGGGGGAGCTGTTTTTT. Amino acids: CSVARQLAGELFF.